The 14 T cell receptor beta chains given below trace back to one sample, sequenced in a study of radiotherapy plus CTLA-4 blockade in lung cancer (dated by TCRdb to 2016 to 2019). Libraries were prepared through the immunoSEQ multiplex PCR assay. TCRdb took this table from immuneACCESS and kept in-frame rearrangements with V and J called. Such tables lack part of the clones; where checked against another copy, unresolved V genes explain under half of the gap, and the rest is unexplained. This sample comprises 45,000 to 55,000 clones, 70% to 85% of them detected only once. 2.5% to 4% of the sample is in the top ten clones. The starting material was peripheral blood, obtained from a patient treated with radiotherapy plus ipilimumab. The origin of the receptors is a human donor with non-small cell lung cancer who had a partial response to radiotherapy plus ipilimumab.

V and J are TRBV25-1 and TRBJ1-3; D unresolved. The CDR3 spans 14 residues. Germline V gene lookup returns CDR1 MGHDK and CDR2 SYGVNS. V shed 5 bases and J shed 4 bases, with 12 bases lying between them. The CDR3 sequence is CASSISIQGNTIYF. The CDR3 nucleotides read TGTGCCAGCAGTATCAGTATCCAAGGAAACACCATATATTTT.

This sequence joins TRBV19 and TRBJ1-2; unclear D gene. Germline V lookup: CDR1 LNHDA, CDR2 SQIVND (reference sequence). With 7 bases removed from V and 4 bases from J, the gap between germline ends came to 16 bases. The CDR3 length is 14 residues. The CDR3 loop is CASMPQSLLYGYTF. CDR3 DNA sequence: TGTGCCAGTATGCCACAGTCGTTACTCTATGGCTACACCTTC.

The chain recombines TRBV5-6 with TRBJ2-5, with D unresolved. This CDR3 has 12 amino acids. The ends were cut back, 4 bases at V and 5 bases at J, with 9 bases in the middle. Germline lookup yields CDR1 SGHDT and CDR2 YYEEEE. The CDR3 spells CASSIRRETQYF. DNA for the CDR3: TGTGCCAGCAGCATCCGGCGGGAGACCCAGTACTTC.

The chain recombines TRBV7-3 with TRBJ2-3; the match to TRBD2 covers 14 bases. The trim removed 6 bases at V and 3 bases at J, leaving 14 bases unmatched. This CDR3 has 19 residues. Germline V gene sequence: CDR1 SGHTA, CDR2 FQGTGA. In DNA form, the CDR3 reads TGTGCCAGCAGTCTCTCCACCGGGGGACTAGCGGGGGTAACAGATACGCAGTATTTT. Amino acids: CASSLSTGGLAGVTDTQYF.

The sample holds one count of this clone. The DNA of the CDR3 is TGCGCCAGCAGCTGGGGGGATAATAGCAATCAGCCCCAGCATTTT. Its translation is CASSWGDNSNQPQHF. The rearrangement uses TRBV5-1 and TRBJ1-5, with D possibly being TRBD1 (5 bases). CDR3 length: 15 residues. V lost 3 bases and J 0 bases, leaving 10 bases between the germline ends. Germline loops: CDR1 SGHRS, CDR2 YFSETQ.

The CDR3 loop reads CASSLGLPGGPNEKLFF. CDR3 sequence (DNA): TGCGCCAGCAGCTTGGGCTTACCAGGGGGTCCTAATGAAAAACTGTTTTTT. The chain combines TRBV5-1 with TRBJ1-4; 7 bases map to TRBD1. V shed 0 bases, J shed 3 bases, and the junction held 8 bases outside the gene matches. This CDR3 spans 17 amino acids. Germline V gene data show CDR1 as SGHRS and CDR2 as YFSETQ.

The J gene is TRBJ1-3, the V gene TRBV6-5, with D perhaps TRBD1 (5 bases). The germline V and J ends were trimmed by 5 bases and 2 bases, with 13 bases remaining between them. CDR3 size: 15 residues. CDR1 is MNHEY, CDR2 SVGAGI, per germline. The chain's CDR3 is CASSTSGGTGNTIYF. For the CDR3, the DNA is TGTGCCAGCAGTACCTCGGGGGGGACTGGAAACACCATATATTTT.

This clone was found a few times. The CDR3 DNA reads TGTGCCAGCAGCCTACAAAGTCCACAGGGTCGAACAGATACGCAGTATTTT. Encoded protein: CASSLQSPQGRTDTQYF. This chain connects TRBV5-5 to TRBJ2-3, with D maybe TRBD1 (6 bases). Germline CDR1 reads SGHKS; CDR2 reads YYEKEE (reference sequence). V lost 4 bases and J lost 3, with 21 bases in between. The CDR3 totals 17 residues.

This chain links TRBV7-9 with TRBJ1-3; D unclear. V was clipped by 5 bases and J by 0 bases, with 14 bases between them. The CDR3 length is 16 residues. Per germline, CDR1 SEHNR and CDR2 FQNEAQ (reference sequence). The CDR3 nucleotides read TGTGCCAGCAGCCCGACGACTGACCTCTCTGGAAACACCATATATTTT. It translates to CASSPTTDLSGNTIYF.

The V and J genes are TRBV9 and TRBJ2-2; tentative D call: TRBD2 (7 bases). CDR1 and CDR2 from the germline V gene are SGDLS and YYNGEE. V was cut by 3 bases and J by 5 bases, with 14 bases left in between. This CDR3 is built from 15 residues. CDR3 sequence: CASSEGGGSTGELFF. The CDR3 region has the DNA TGTGCCAGCAGCGAGGGGGGGGGCAGTACCGGGGAGCTGTTTTTT.

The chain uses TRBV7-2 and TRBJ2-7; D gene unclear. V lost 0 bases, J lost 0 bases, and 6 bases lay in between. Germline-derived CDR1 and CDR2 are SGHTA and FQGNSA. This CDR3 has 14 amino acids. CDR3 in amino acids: CASSLARGSYEQYF. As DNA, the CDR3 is TGTGCCAGCAGCTTAGCGCGCGGCTCCTACGAGCAGTACTTC.

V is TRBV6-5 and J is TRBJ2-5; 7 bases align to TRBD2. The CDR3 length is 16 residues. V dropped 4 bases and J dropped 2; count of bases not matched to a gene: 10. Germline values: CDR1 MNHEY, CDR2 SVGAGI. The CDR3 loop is CASSFAGTTPQETQYF. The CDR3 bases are TGTGCCAGCAGTTTCGCCGGGACTACGCCTCAAGAGACCCAGTACTTC.

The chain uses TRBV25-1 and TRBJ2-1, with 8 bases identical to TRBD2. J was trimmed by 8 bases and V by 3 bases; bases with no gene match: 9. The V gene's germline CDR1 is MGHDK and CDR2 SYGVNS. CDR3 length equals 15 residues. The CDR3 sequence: CASSDRTSIIDEQFF. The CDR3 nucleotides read TGTGCCAGCAGTGATCGGACTAGCATTATTGATGAGCAGTTCTTC.

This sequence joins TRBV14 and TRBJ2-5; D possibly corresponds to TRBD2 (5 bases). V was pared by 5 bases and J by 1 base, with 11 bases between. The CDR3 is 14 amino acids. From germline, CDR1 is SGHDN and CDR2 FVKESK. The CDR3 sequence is CASSALGLQETQYF. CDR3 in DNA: TGTGCCAGCAGCGCTCTAGGACTCCAAGAGACCCAGTACTTC.